This T cell receptor beta chain comes out of a study of cytomegalovirus exposure and HLA in healthy donors. General study points: Several of the most significant clusters were apparently associated with common viral pathogens in a later analysis.

CDR1 is KGHSH and CDR2 is LQKENI in the germline V gene. V was clipped by 3 bases and J by 3 bases; unmatched bases: 5. CDR3 length equals 15 residues. This clone showed up just a few times. Its antigen is not known. PCR involved 60 Vbeta and 13 Jbeta primers. Sequencing used immunoSEQ multiplex PCR; TCRdb keeps in-frame clones, though not all of them. The sample gives 58,000 or so clones, less than 75% of which show up once; nearly 25% is in the top ten. This clonotype was obtained from a man between 50 and 59 years old in good health and CMV-seropositive. Sequenced sample: PBMCs. The gene calls are TRBV18 and TRBJ1-2, with TRBD1 identical over 9 bases. Written as DNA, the CDR3 is TGTGCCAGCTCACCTACTAACAGGGGGCACTATGGCTACACCTTC. Translated: CASSPTNRGHYGYTF.